This T cell receptor beta chain was identified during a study of cytomegalovirus exposure and HLA in healthy donors. Notes on the study in general: Whilst most TCR sequences proved rare, a subset of public TCRs occurred across many donors.

Vbeta (60) and Jbeta (13) primers were used in the PCR. The assay was immunoSEQ multiplex PCR, and TCRdb's table has in-frame clones only and misses some. The sample holds roughly 120,000 clones. About this clone itself: What it binds is unknown.

The CDR3 runs 15 residues. Per the germline V gene, CDR1 is GTSNPN and CDR2 is SVGIG (reference sequence). The J segment lost 6 bases and the V segment lost 2 bases, leaving 5 bases of the junction unmatched. V is TRBV30 and J is TRBJ2-1; TRBD2 agrees at 12 bases. This sequence was found in a man in his thirties or forties in good health and CMV-seronegative. Sequenced: PBMCs. The CDR3 bases are TGTGCCTGGAGTCGACTAGCGGGAGTGGGCAATGAGCAGTTCTTC. This gives the protein CAWSRLAGVGNEQFF.